This entry describes one T cell receptor (beta chain). Its antigen is still unknown. The libraries of TRB cDNA were prepared using 5' RACE with UMI labels. Using the 5' RACE reads, TCRdb records one entry per CDR3 protein without DNA. The sample table includes about 110,000 distinct CDR3 sequences. This record comes from a study of CXCR3-negative and CXCR3-positive naive CD8 T cells. Whole-study results and caveats: The TRBV-TRBJ usage of naive CXCR3-negative and CXCR3-positive cells was similar, but that of memory cells differed. In CXCR3-positive naive cells, the TRB CDR3s were more hydrophobic than in CXCR3-negative naive cells.

Germline V lookup: CDR1 SQVTM, CDR2 ANQGSEA. This CDR3 is 12 amino acids long. The clonotype comes from a human donor in good health. Some clones in this sample may be carry-over from other donors' samples. The rearrangement uses TRBV29-1 and TRBJ1-2; with no DNA, the TCRdb D assignment of TRBD1 cannot be verified. The sequenced sample was naive CXCR3+ CD8+ T cells from blood. The subset here: CD45RO-CCR7+CD27+CD95- naive CD8+ T cells expressing CXCR3 (TNR3+). CDR3 amino acids: CSGETGGYGYTF.